These 31 T cell receptor beta chains were sequenced from one sample in a study of T cell responses to AZD1222 COVID-19 vaccine. TCRdb's copy holds only in-frame clones and misses some; the assay was immunoSEQ multiplex PCR. The table has about 100,000 clones, about nine tenths seen once. Material: peripheral blood, obtained on day 0 of AZD1222 vaccination. The receptors come from an adult in good health.

The V gene is TRBV19, the J gene TRBJ1-2; tentative D call: TRBD1 (5 bases). Per the germline V gene, CDR1 is LNHDA and CDR2 is SQIVND (reference sequence). V was trimmed by 8 bases and J by 1 base, leaving 23 bases between them. This CDR3 is built from 17 residues. The CDR3 nucleotides are TGTGCCAGTGTAGTAAGGACAAGAAGCCTCTTTAACTATGGCTACACCTTC. Protein product: CASVVRTRSLFNYGYTF.

The rearrangement joins TRBV6-5 to TRBJ2-7, with a tentative D call TRBD1 (6 bases). The CDR3 is 13 amino acids. Germline V gene data show CDR1 as MNHEY and CDR2 as SVGAGI. V lost 5 bases, J lost 1 base, and 9 bases lay in between. The CDR3 nucleotides are TGTGCCAGCAGTCGAGACAGGTCCTACGAGCAGTACTTC. Translation gives CASSRDRSYEQYF.

The V gene is TRBV15, the J gene TRBJ2-2; D is possibly TRBD1 (5 bases). Trimming stripped 1 base from V and 3 bases from J, with 12 bases between. The CDR3 is 16 amino acids. The germline V gene encodes CDR1 LNHNV and CDR2 YYDKDF (reference sequence). CDR3 region: CATSRVVGADTGELFF. CDR3 DNA sequence: TGTGCCACCAGCAGAGTTGTTGGGGCGGACACCGGGGAGCTGTTTTTT.

This clone was picked up a small number of times. The chain couples TRBV2 to TRBJ2-7; 8 nucleotides match TRBD1. Trimming at V came to 8 bases and at J to 2 bases, leaving 2 bases not matched to a gene. This CDR3 is built from 12 residues. CDR1 is SNHLY, CDR2 FYNNEI, per germline. The DNA for the CDR3 is TGTGCCAGCGGACAGGGCGCCTACGAGCAGTACTTC. Its protein product is CASGQGAYEQYF.

V gene TRBV19 combines with J gene TRBJ2-5, with a weak D call TRBD2 (6 bases). Trimming took 6 bases from V and 5 from J, leaving 19 bases between them. In germline, CDR1 is LNHDA, CDR2 SQIVND (reference sequence). The CDR3 covers 15 residues. CDR3 DNA sequence: TGTGCCAGTAGCCCCGTCGGACTAACTACGGAGACCCAGTACTTC. Translated: CASSPVGLTTETQYF. Complete variable domain (other parts from reference TRBV19 and TRBJ2-5): DGGITQSPKYLFRKEGQNVTLSCEQNLNHDAMYWYRQDPGQGLRLIYYSQIVNDFQKGDIAEGYSVSREKKESFPLTVTSAQKNPTAFYLCASSPVGLTTETQYFGPGTRLLVL.

The chain recombines TRBV28 with TRBJ2-6, with D hard to call. The V end lost 3 bases, the J end lost 2 bases, and 11 bases lay between the germline ends. The CDR3 runs to 16 residues. Germline values: CDR1 MDHEN, CDR2 SYDVKM. The CDR3 protein is CASSFQEWPGANVLTF. Written as DNA, the CDR3 is TGTGCCAGCAGTTTTCAGGAGTGGCCTGGGGCCAACGTCCTGACTTTC.

The V call is TRBV5-1, the J call TRBJ2-2; 8 bases map to TRBD2. This CDR3 region has 15 residues. The germline V gene has CDR1 SGHRS and CDR2 YFSETQ. Trimming at V came to 0 bases and at J to 4 bases, leaving 2 bases not matched to a gene. CDR3 sequence (DNA): TGCGCCAGCAGCTTGGCCGGGACTAGCACCGGGGAGCTGTTTTTT. Its protein is CASSLAGTSTGELFF.

The chain employs TRBV19 and TRBJ1-1; D possibly corresponds to TRBD1 (5 bases). The germline V gene has CDR1 LNHDA and CDR2 SQIVND (reference sequence). V dropped 3 bases and J dropped 6 bases, with 14 bases sitting between them. The CDR3 spans 14 residues. CDR3 in DNA: TGTGCCAGTAGTATCCGTGCCAGGGACCCTGAAGCTTTCTTT. Protein: CASSIRARDPEAFF.

This chain joins TRBV4-1 and TRBJ2-7, with D possibly matching TRBD1 (5 bases). The CDR3 has 13 amino acids. Trimming took off 3 bases at V and 6 bases at J, with 12 bases between the two ends. The germline V gene encodes CDR1 MGHRA and CDR2 YSYEKL. This CDR3 is CASSHPDRGEQYF. The CDR3 DNA follows: TGCGCCAGCAGCCACCCTGATAGGGGCGAGCAGTACTTC.

This clone was seen a single time. CDR3 protein: CASSVDLGSTGELFF. CDR3 nucleotides: TGTGCCAGCAGCGTTGATTTGGGGAGCACCGGGGAGCTGTTTTTT. J is TRBJ2-2 and V is TRBV9; TRBD2 might be the D (5 bases). The length of the CDR3 is 15 residues. Per germline, CDR1 SGDLS and CDR2 YYNGEE. The V and J ends lost 2 bases and 4 bases respectively, with 12 bases between them.

J is TRBJ2-3 and V is TRBV10-3, with 9 nucleotides matching TRBD2. V gave up 3 bases and J gave up 4 bases; unmatched junction bases: 5. Germline lookup yields CDR1 ENHRY and CDR2 SYGVKD. The length of the CDR3 is 15 residues. CDR3: CAISDSSGNPDTQYF. DNA for the CDR3: TGTGCCATCAGTGACTCTAGCGGGAACCCAGATACGCAGTATTTT.

This clone has only one observation. Here the CDR3 reads CASSQVEGSNQPQHF. The CDR3 DNA reads as TGCGCCAGCAGCCAAGTGGAAGGGAGCAATCAGCCCCAGCATTTT. The chain employs TRBV4-1 and TRBJ1-5, with D unresolved. CDR1 and CDR2 from the germline V gene are MGHRA and YSYEKL. This CDR3 has 15 residues. V lost 1 base to trimming and J lost 1 base, with 8 bases between them.

V gene TRBV6-5 combines with J gene TRBJ2-3; a weak D match, TRBD2 (6 bases). Germline V CDR1 and CDR2: MNHEY, SVGAGI. Trimming took off 6 bases at V and 0 bases at J, with 13 bases between the two ends. The CDR3 has 15 residues. The CDR3 nucleotides are TGTGCCAGCAGATCTATAGCGGAGAGCACAGATACGCAGTATTTT. It yields the protein CASRSIAESTDTQYF.

The chain joins TRBV5-1 to TRBJ2-7, with TRBD2 identical over 15 bases. The CDR3 spans 15 residues. Germline values: CDR1 SGHRS, CDR2 YFSETQ. The V and J ends lost 5 bases and 3 bases, in that order; junction bases with no gene match: 3. The CDR3 nucleotides are TGCGCCAGCAGGCCGGGACTAGCGGGAGGCTACGAGCAGTACTTC. It encodes CASRPGLAGGYEQYF.

The rearrangement links TRBV5-1 to TRBJ2-3; 11 bases are a match to TRBD1. Per the germline V gene, CDR1 is SGHRS and CDR2 is YFSETQ. V dropped 3 bases and J dropped 3; count of bases not matched to a gene: 3. This CDR3 is built from 15 residues. CDR3 loop: CASSSGQGGTDTQYF. The CDR3 nucleotides are TGCGCCAGCAGCTCGGGACAGGGGGGTACAGATACGCAGTATTTT.

The chain couples TRBV18 to TRBJ2-5; D might be TRBD1 (6 bases). Germline V gives CDR1 KGHSH, CDR2 LQKENI. The CDR3 is 15 residues long. The germline V and J ends were trimmed by 5 bases and 1 base, with 14 bases remaining between them. The CDR3 DNA sequence: TGTGCCAGCTCATCGGGACACATGCTCCAAGAGACCCAGTACTTC. Its protein product is CASSSGHMLQETQYF.

This clone was counted once. CDR3 loop: CASSYSSGHLYNEQFF. For the CDR3, the DNA is TGTGCCAGCAGTTACTCTTCGGGACACCTCTACAATGAGCAGTTCTTC. This rearrangement joins TRBV6-5 to TRBJ2-1, with D possibly being TRBD1 (6 bases). The CDR3 is 16 residues long. V shed 0 bases and J shed 3 bases, with 12 bases lying between them. The germline gives CDR1 MNHEY, CDR2 SVGAGI.

This chain links TRBV10-2 with TRBJ2-1, with D perhaps matching TRBD2 (5 bases). This CDR3 has 14 residues. V shed 7 bases and J shed 6 bases, with 16 bases lying between them. The germline V gene encodes CDR1 WSHSY and CDR2 SAAADI. CDR3 residues: CASTGGDPGNEQFF. The CDR3, as DNA: TGCGCCAGCACTGGAGGAGACCCCGGCAATGAGCAGTTCTTC.

The CDR3 nucleotides are TGTGCCAGCAGCTGGGGGGGCGTTAGTTCACCCCTCCACTTT. This gives the protein CASSWGGVSSPLHF. V gene TRBV7-8 combines with J gene TRBJ1-6; maybe TRBD1 (6 bases). This CDR3 has 14 amino acids. V lost 4 bases to trimming and J lost 9 bases, with 13 bases between them. Germline CDR1 SGHVS, CDR2 FQNEAQ.

The chain joins TRBV21-1 to TRBJ1-1. TRBV21-1 counts as a pseudogene. CDR3 length equals 19 residues. DNA of the CDR3: TGTGCCCCTGCATGGCGGGGGGTGACAACGATCACTATGAACACTGAAGCTTTCTTT. This gives the protein CAPAWRGVTTITMNTEAFF.

The V and J genes are TRBV7-8 and TRBJ1-5, with 7 bases fitting TRBD1. CDR1 is SGHVS and CDR2 is FQNEAQ in the germline V gene. V shed 7 bases and J 0 bases; nucleotides not matched to a gene: 15. The CDR3 is made up of 18 amino acids. The CDR3 region has the DNA TGTGCCAGCACCCCGGACAGGACGGCTGTGTATAGCAATCAGCCCCAGCATTTT. It codes for CASTPDRTAVYSNQPQHF.

This chain uses TRBV30 with TRBJ1-5; tentative D call: TRBD1 (5 bases). The CDR3 spans 15 residues. V lost 3 bases and J 7 bases, leaving 19 bases between the germline ends. Germline values: CDR1 GTSNPN, CDR2 SVGIG (reference sequence). The CDR3 DNA follows: TGTGCCTGGAGCACCTCGGGGGGGAAAGGGCAGCCCCAGCATTTT. Translation gives CAWSTSGGKGQPQHF.

Comments on this clone: An end of the junction does not agree with germline; a read error may underlie this. The V call is TRBV2, the J call TRBJ1-2; D is unclear. Germline lookup yields CDR1 SNHLY and CDR2 FYNNEI. The CDR3 length is 10 residues. The CDR3 reads CASSGVGLNF. CDR3 DNA sequence: TGTGCCAGCAGTGGGGTAGGACTCAACTTC.

The chain couples TRBV2 to TRBJ1-5; tentative D call: TRBD1 (5 bases). The CDR3 length is 15 residues. Germline V gene lookup returns CDR1 SNHLY and CDR2 FYNNEI. Trimming removed 2 bases at V and 5 bases at J, with 13 bases between. CDR3 DNA: TGTGCCAGCAGTGAAAGTAGGGGAGGTTATCAGCCCCAGCATTTT. Amino acid sequence: CASSESRGGYQPQHF.

This sequence joins TRBV19 and TRBJ2-7; D remains ambiguous. Trimming removed 4 bases at V and 7 bases at J, with 20 bases between. The CDR3 length is 15 residues. Germline V gene lookup returns CDR1 LNHDA and CDR2 SQIVND (reference sequence). CDR3 in amino acids: CASSTSGSRSREQYF. As DNA, the CDR3 is TGTGCCAGTAGTACGTCTGGGTCCAGGAGTAGGGAGCAGTACTTC. Full variable domain (missing parts from reference TRBV19 and TRBJ2-7): DGGITQSPKYLFRKEGQNVTLSCEQNLNHDAMYWYRQDPGQGLRLIYYSQIVNDFQKGDIAEGYSVSREKKESFPLTVTSAQKNPTAFYLCASSTSGSRSREQYFGPGTRLTVT.

The chain is built from TRBV18 and TRBJ2-5, with D uncertain. This CDR3 has 14 residues. Trimming removed 1 base at V and 2 bases at J, with 8 bases between. In germline, CDR1 is KGHSH, CDR2 LQKENI. The CDR3 region is CASSPQGWQETQYF. The CDR3 DNA follows: TGTGCCAGCTCACCACAGGGTTGGCAAGAGACCCAGTACTTC.

The chain joins TRBV2 to TRBJ1-2; D ambiguous. V lost 6 bases and J lost 1, with 6 bases in between. Germline V gives CDR1 SNHLY, CDR2 FYNNEI. There are 12 residues in the CDR3. CDR3 in DNA: TGTGCCAGCAGGGCCAATAACTATGGCTACACCTTC. It is translated as CASRANNYGYTF. The variable domain in full, completed from reference TRBV2 and TRBJ1-2, reads EPEVTQTPSHQVTQMGQEVILRCVPISNHLYFYWYRQILGQKVEFLVSFYNNEISEKSEIFDDQFSVERPDGSNFTLKIRSTKLEDSAMYFCASRANNYGYTFGSGTRLTVV.

J is TRBJ2-7 and V is TRBV27, with D tentatively TRBD1 (6 bases). The CDR3 spans 14 residues. CDR1 and CDR2 (germline): MNHEY, SMNVEV (reference sequence). V was clipped by 2 bases and J by 0 bases, with 8 bases between them. The CDR3 DNA follows: TGTGCCAGCAGTTTAAGGGACAACTCCTACGAGCAGTACTTC. It translates to CASSLRDNSYEQYF.

V gene TRBV7-8 combines with J gene TRBJ2-5, with D perhaps matching TRBD2 (6 bases). This CDR3 region has 13 residues. Germline lookup yields CDR1 SGHVS and CDR2 FQNEAQ. The germline V and J ends were trimmed by 5 bases and 1 base, with 8 bases remaining between them. In DNA, the CDR3 is TGTGCCAGCAGCCGCGGGACCCAAGAGACCCAGTACTTC. Translating gives CASSRGTQETQYF.

The CDR3 DNA is TGTGCCACCACTTCCGGGACAGAAGATCAGCCCCAGCATTTT. Translation gives CATTSGTEDQPQHF. The chain carries TRBV28 and TRBJ1-5; 7 bases map to TRBD1. CDR3 size: 14 residues. V lost 10 bases to trimming and J lost 5 bases; unmatched junction nucleotides: 11. Germline CDR1 reads MDHEN; CDR2 reads SYDVKM.

Only one count was recorded for this clone. The chain employs TRBV11-2 and TRBJ2-2; 11 positions match TRBD2. J gave up 7 bases and V 7 bases, and 11 bases lay outside the gene matches. This CDR3 spans 16 amino acids. From germline, CDR1 is SGHAT and CDR2 FQNNGV. The CDR3 DNA sequence: TGTGCCAGCACCCCTAGCGGGGGGAGTACACACGGGGAGCTGTTTTTT. It specifies CASTPSGGSTHGELFF.